These 17 T cell receptor beta chains were all obtained from the same sample, sequenced in a study of blood T cell repertoires in COVID-19. The table came from immunoSEQ multiplex PCR; TCRdb's copy has only in-frame clones and leaves some out. The sample consists of 300,000 to 350,000 clones, 90% of them appearing once. What was sequenced was peripheral blood. These TCRs come from a woman aged 30 to 39 with COVID-19, enrolled during active disease.

This clone was observed once. This chain connects TRBV7-3 to TRBJ2-7, with D unclear. CDR1 and CDR2 (germline): SGHTA, FQGTGA. The length of the CDR3 is 13 residues. The V gene lost 2 bases and the J gene lost 6 bases, with 11 bases spanning the gap. CDR3 nucleotides: TGTGCCAGCAGCTTAGTCCCCGCGAGCGAGCAGTACTTC. It encodes CASSLVPASEQYF.

V is TRBV30 and J is TRBJ1-6; D may be TRBD1 (5 bases). Germline V gene data show CDR1 as GTSNPN and CDR2 as SVGIG (reference sequence). This CDR3 has 15 amino acids. Trimming pared 1 base from V and 10 bases from J, leaving 17 bases between. The CDR3 protein is CAWSGSRAGRSPLHF. The CDR3 nucleotides are TGTGCCTGGAGTGGTTCTAGGGCAGGGAGGTCACCCCTCCACTTT.

The chain joins TRBV11-2 to TRBJ1-2, with D uncertain. Germline lookup yields CDR1 SGHAT and CDR2 FQNNGV. This CDR3 contains 9 residues. Trimming stripped 6 bases from V and 13 bases from J, with 9 bases between. The CDR3 sequence: CASSLAPTF. CDR3 coding DNA: TGTGCCAGCAGTCTGGCTCCCACCTTC.

The chain recombines TRBV10-1 with TRBJ1-1; D unresolved. CDR3 length equals 12 residues. CDR1 and CDR2 from the germline V gene are WNHNN and SYGVQD (reference sequence). The V end was cut by 4 bases, the J end by 11 bases, with 14 bases between. CDR3 in amino acids: CASSADLVRAFF. The CDR3 DNA reads as TGCGCCAGCAGTGCGGATTTGGTGCGGGCTTTCTTT.

The rearrangement links TRBV6-5 to TRBJ2-7; TRBD1 might be the D (6 bases). The germline V and J ends were trimmed by 6 bases and 3 bases, with 12 bases remaining between them. CDR3 length: 13 amino acids. Germline V gene data show CDR1 as MNHEY and CDR2 as SVGAGI. The CDR3: CASSRRDNYEQYF. DNA for the CDR3: TGTGCCAGCAGCCGCCGGGACAACTACGAGCAGTACTTC.

The rearrangement joins TRBV18 to TRBJ1-4; weak D call: TRBD1 (5 bases). CDR3 length: 16 amino acids. Trimming removed 3 bases from V and 3 bases from J, with 14 bases in between. Germline V gene data show CDR1 as KGHSH and CDR2 as LQKENI. The CDR3 DNA reads TGTGCCAGCTCACCTAACGTAGGGGCTGCTAATGAAAAACTGTTTTTT. Translation gives CASSPNVGAANEKLFF. The whole variable domain, remainder taken from reference TRBV18 and TRBJ1-4, is NAGVMQNPRHLVRRRGQEARLRCSPMKGHSHVYWYRQLPEEGLKFMVYLQKENIIDESGMPKERFSAEFPKEGPSILRIQQVVRGDSAAYFCASSPNVGAANEKLFFGSGTQLSVL.

This clone has just a few counts. CDR3 DNA sequence: TGCGCCAGCAGCATAACTCCGGGACAGGGGGGAATGAACACTGAAGCTTTCTTT. The encoded protein is CASSITPGQGGMNTEAFF. The rearrangement links TRBV5-1 to TRBJ1-1; TRBD1 aligns across 11 bases. V dropped 4 bases and J dropped 0; count of bases not matched to a gene: 11. The CDR3 loop spans 18 amino acids. Looked up from germline, CDR1 is SGHRS and CDR2 is YFSETQ.

The V call is TRBV11-2, the J call TRBJ1-1; D is unresolved. The ends were cut back, 5 bases at V and 0 bases at J, with 10 bases in the middle. The CDR3 consists of 14 residues. CDR1 and CDR2 (germline): SGHAT, FQNNGV. The CDR3 region has the DNA TGTGCCAGCAGCCCCATAGCCATGAACACTGAAGCTTTCTTT. Its protein product is CASSPIAMNTEAFF. Looking up the rest from reference TRBV11-2 and TRBJ1-1 gives the full variable domain: EAGVAQSPRYKIIEKRQSVAFWCNPISGHATLYWYQQILGQGPKLLIQFQNNGVVDDSQLPKDRFSAERLKGVDSTLKIQPAKLEDSAVYLCASSPIAMNTEAFFGQGTRLTVV.

The chain has TRBV10-3 and TRBJ2-3; 14 bases are a match to TRBD2. The ends lost 5 bases at V and 1 base at J; junction bases unmatched: 2. This CDR3 is 16 amino acids long. Germline V gives CDR1 ENHRY, CDR2 SYGVKD. The CDR3 loop reads CAISPGLAGGTDTQYF. In nucleotides, the CDR3 is TGTGCCATCAGTCCGGGACTAGCGGGAGGCACAGATACGCAGTATTTT.

DNA of the CDR3: TGTGCCTGGACGAGGGACACGAAGGCGCAGTATTTT. Its protein product is CAWTRDTKAQYF. The chain carries TRBV30 and TRBJ2-3, with a tentative D call TRBD1 (6 bases). The germline V gene encodes CDR1 GTSNPN and CDR2 SVGIG (reference sequence). The CDR3 loop spans 12 amino acids. Trimming removed 4 bases from V and 10 bases from J, with 15 bases in between.

The chain recombines TRBV28 with TRBJ1-4; D possibly corresponds to TRBD1 (5 bases). The germline gives CDR1 MDHEN, CDR2 SYDVKM. V gave up 6 bases and J gave up 2 bases, with 19 bases separating them. The CDR3 has 17 residues. In nucleotides, the CDR3 is TGTGCCAGCAGCCGAGCGGGACTCCGGGGGACTAATGAAAAACTGTTTTTT. It codes for CASSRAGLRGTNEKLFF.

This clone has at least ten counts. V usage is TRBV13 and J usage is TRBJ2-5; D is perhaps TRBD2 (6 bases). The germline V gene has CDR1 PRHDT and CDR2 FYEKMQ (reference sequence). The CDR3 sequence is 17 residues long. Trimming removed 0 bases from V and 5 bases from J, with 19 bases in between. DNA for the CDR3: TGTGCCAGCAGCTTAGGCGGAGGGCCCGATATTAAGGAGACCCAGTACTTC. As protein: CASSLGGGPDIKETQYF.

The chain joins TRBV7-9 to TRBJ1-5, with 8 bases matching TRBD1. Trimming took 8 bases from V and 5 from J; bases not matched to a gene: 5. The CDR3 sequence is 13 residues long. Germline V gene sequence: CDR1 SEHNR, CDR2 FQNEAQ (reference sequence). CDR3 in amino acids: CASQGQGDQPQHF. The CDR3 region has the DNA TGTGCCAGCCAAGGACAGGGAGATCAGCCCCAGCATTTT.

This clone was observed once. This chain joins TRBV18 and TRBJ2-7; D is perhaps TRBD1 (6 bases). Germline-derived CDR1 and CDR2 are KGHSH and LQKENI. The V and J ends lost 6 bases and 1 base respectively, with 13 bases between them. The CDR3 is 14 residues long. The CDR3 DNA reads TGTGCCAGCTCGCTCCAGGGGATTTCCTACGAGCAGTACTTC. Translated, it gives CASSLQGISYEQYF.

This rearrangement joins TRBV28 to TRBJ2-7; 10 nucleotides agree with TRBD2. CDR1 and CDR2 from the germline V gene are MDHEN and SYDVKM. The CDR3 runs to 14 residues. The ends lost 8 bases at V and 0 bases at J; junction bases unmatched: 4. CDR3 DNA sequence: TGTGCCAGCGGCAGCGGGGGGGGCTCCTACGAGCAGTACTTC. Amino acid sequence: CASGSGGGSYEQYF. Variable domain in full (rest from reference TRBV28 and TRBJ2-7): DVKVTQSSRYLVKRTGEKVFLECVQDMDHENMFWYRQDPGLGLRLIYFSYDVKMKEKGDIPEGYSVSREKKERFSLILESASTNQTSMYLCASGSGGGSYEQYFGPGTRLTVT.

This clone appeared many times. The V and J genes are TRBV10-3 and TRBJ2-3; D uncertain. V gave up 2 bases and J gave up 9 bases, with 12 bases separating them. The length of the CDR3 is 13 residues. Germline loops: CDR1 ENHRY, CDR2 SYGVKD. The CDR3 sequence: CAISEPRSVTQYF. The CDR3 DNA is TGTGCCATCAGTGAGCCGAGGAGCGTGACGCAGTATTTT.

The chain combines TRBV25-1 with TRBJ1-5, with 9 bases lining up with TRBD1. Germline lookup yields CDR1 MGHDK and CDR2 SYGVNS. CDR3 size: 17 residues. The trim removed 3 bases at V and 0 bases at J, leaving 6 bases unmatched. As DNA, the CDR3 is TGTGCCAGCAGTGAGGACAGGGGCTCGTATAGCAATCAGCCCCAGCATTTT. This encodes CASSEDRGSYSNQPQHF.